This record looks at one T cell receptor beta chain sequence and its context. Its target is not known. The length of the CDR3 is 16 residues. Trimming took 3 bases from V and 7 from J; bases not matched to a gene: 9. Germline V gene data show CDR1 as LGHDT and CDR2 as YNNKEL (reference sequence). The libraries were made with immunoSEQ version 4 in survey mode. The repertoire was sequenced with immunoSEQ multiplex PCR; TCRdb's copy has only in-frame clones and lacks some. The sample shows 37,000 or so clones, over 80% of them seen only once. This sample was included in a study of persistence of HIV-infected CD4 T cells. Cells were stimulated nonspecifically with anti-CD3/anti-CD28 magnetic beads. Sorting of responding CD4+ T cells relied on upregulated CD40 ligand together with CD69. For roughly 19 hours, CD8-depleted PBMCs received anti-CD28/CD49d costimulation, a CD40-blocking antibody and enfuvirtide.

The study's findings and limits: TCRbeta richness was lower in CMV- and Gag-responding cells than in anti-CD3/anti-CD28-responding cells.

This rearrangement joins TRBV3-1 (or the pseudogene TRBV3-2) to TRBJ1-6; 7 bases fit TRBD1. The source of this sequence is an adult man with HIV who was CMV-seropositive. Source: CD4+ T cells sorted from PBMCs after 18-hour stimulation, taken from a patient who received antiretroviral therapy. This CDR3 is CASSHNPSQGNSPLHF. The DNA of the CDR3 is TGTGCCAGCAGCCACAACCCCTCACAGGGGAATTCACCCCTCCACTTT.